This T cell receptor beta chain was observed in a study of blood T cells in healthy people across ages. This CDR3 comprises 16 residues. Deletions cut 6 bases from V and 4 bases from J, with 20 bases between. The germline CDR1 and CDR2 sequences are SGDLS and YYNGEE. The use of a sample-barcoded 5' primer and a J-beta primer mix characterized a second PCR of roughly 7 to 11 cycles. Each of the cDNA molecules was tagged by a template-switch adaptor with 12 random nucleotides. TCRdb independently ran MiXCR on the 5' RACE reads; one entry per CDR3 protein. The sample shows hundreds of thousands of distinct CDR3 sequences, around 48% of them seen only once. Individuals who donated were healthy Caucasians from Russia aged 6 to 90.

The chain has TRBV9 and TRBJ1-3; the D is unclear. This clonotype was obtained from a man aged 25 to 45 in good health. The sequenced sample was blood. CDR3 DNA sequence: TGTGCCAGCACCCGAGGGAACGTCCTCTACGGAAACACCATATATTTT. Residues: CASTRGNVLYGNTIYF.